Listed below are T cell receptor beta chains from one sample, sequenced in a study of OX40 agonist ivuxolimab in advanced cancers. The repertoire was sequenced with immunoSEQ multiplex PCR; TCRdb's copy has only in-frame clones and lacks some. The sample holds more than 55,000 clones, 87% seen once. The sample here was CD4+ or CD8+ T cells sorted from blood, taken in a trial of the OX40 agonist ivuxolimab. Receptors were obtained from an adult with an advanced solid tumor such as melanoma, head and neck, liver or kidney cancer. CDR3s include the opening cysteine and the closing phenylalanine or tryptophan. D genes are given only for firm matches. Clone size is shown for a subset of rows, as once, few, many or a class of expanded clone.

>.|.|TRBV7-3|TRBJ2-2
CASSLSQGNTGELFF
TGTGCCAGCAGCTTATCGCAGGGAAACACCGGGGAGCTGTTTTTT
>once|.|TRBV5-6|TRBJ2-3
CASSVGVWGTQYF
TGTGCCAGCAGCGTCGGAGTCTGGGGTACGCAGTATTTT
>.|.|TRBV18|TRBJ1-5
CASSPGVFSNQPQHF
TGTGCCAGCTCACCAGGGGTCTTTAGCAATCAGCCCCAGCATTTT
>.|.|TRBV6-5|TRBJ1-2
CASSYREGNYGYTF
TGTGCCAGCAGTTACAGGGAAGGGAACTATGGCTACACCTTC
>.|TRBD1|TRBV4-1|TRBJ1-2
CASSQGKSRGNDYGYTF
TGCGCCAGCAGCCAAGGAAAGAGCAGGGGGAACGACTATGGCTACACCTTC
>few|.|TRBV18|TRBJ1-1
CASSPPAGGTEAFF
TGTGCCAGCTCACCACCGGCGGGTGGCACTGAAGCTTTCTTT
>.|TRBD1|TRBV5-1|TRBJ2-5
CASSLTGTGGKTQYF
TGCGCCAGCAGCTTAACCGGGACAGGGGGCAAGACCCAGTACTTC
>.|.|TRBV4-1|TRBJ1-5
CASSQEAGSQPQHF
TGCGCCAGCAGCCAAGAGGCGGGAAGTCAGCCCCAGCATTTT
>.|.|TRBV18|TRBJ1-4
CASSPKAREKLFF
TGTGCCAGCTCACCAAAGGCGAGAGAAAAACTGTTTTTT
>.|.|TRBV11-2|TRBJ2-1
CASSARKHEQFF
TGTGCCAGCAGCGCCCGAAAGCATGAGCAGTTCTTC
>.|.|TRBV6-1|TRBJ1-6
CASSFQYNSPLHF
TGTGCCAGCAGCTTTCAATATAATTCACCCCTCCACTTT
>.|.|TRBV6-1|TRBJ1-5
CASSEGQVRNQPQHF
TGTGCCAGCAGTGAAGGGCAGGTCCGCAATCAGCCCCAGCATTTT
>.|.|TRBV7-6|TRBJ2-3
CASVPSGERHTDTQYF
TGTGCCAGCGTTCCATCGGGGGAGCGGCACACAGATACGCAGTATTTT
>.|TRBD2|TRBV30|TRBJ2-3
CAWRRETDTQYF
TGTGCCTGGAGGCGGGAGACAGATACGCAGTATTTT
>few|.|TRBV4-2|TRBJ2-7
CASSRAGSEGNEQYF
TGTGCCAGCAGCCGGGCGGGGAGTGAGGGAAACGAGCAGTACTTC
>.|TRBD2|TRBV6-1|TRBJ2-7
CASSEGVGLADEQYF
TGTGCCAGCAGTGAAGGGGTGGGACTAGCGGACGAGCAGTACTTC
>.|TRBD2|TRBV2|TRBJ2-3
CASSSLTSGRGDTQYF
TGTGCCAGCAGTTCCTTGACTAGCGGGAGGGGAGATACGCAGTATTTT
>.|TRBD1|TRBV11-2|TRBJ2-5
CASSTLSGQGETQYF
TGTGCCAGCAGCACCCTCTCGGGACAGGGGGAGACCCAGTACTTC
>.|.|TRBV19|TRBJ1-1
CASSIGGILNTEAFF
TGTGCCAGTAGTATAGGCGGAATCTTGAACACTGAAGCTTTCTTT
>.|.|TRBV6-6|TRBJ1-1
CASSYPGFTEAFF
TGTGCCAGCAGTTACCCTGGGTTCACTGAAGCTTTCTTT
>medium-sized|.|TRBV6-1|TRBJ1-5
CASSRGKPSNQPQHF
TGTGCCAGCAGCAGGGGAAAACCCTCCAATCAGCCCCAGCATTTT
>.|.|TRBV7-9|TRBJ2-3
CASSTRGPDTQYF
TGTGCCAGCAGCACCCGAGGCCCAGATACGCAGTATTTT
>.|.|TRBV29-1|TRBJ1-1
CSASEGGKSEAFF
TGCAGCGCAAGTGAGGGAGGGAAATCTGAAGCTTTCTTT
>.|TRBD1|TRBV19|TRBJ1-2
CASRRDRERGYTF
TGTGCCAGTCGGCGGGACAGGGAAAGGGGCTACACCTTC
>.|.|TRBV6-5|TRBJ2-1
CASRPSFRYNEQFF
TGTGCCAGTCGGCCCAGTTTTCGCTACAATGAGCAGTTCTTC